Below, 25 T cell receptor beta chains from the same sample are listed, as sequenced in a study of blood T cell repertoires in COVID-19. Using immunoSEQ multiplex PCR, the repertoire was profiled, and TCRdb retains in-frame clones only, with some absent. Of 150,000 to 180,000 clones in the sample, about 85% were seen once. The sequenced sample was peripheral blood. These receptors came from a man in his sixties with COVID-19, enrolled during active disease.

The chain couples TRBV6-1 to TRBJ1-5, with D unresolved. CDR3 size: 13 residues. Trimming removed 3 bases from V and 0 bases from J, with 3 bases in between. Germline values: CDR1 MNHNS, CDR2 SASEGT. CDR3 amino acids: CASSDSSNQPQHF. The CDR3 DNA reads as TGTGCCAGCAGTGACAGTAGCAATCAGCCCCAGCATTTT.

This rearrangement joins TRBV10-3 to TRBJ2-2, with 16 nucleotides matching TRBD2. Germline V gene sequence: CDR1 ENHRY, CDR2 SYGVKD. This CDR3 contains 16 residues. The ends lost 10 bases at V and 5 bases at J; junction bases unmatched: 7. The CDR3: CATSGTSGRGTGELFF. DNA of the CDR3: TGTGCCACGTCCGGGACTAGCGGGAGGGGAACCGGGGAGCTGTTTTTT.

The chain combines TRBV19 with TRBJ1-6; no definite D call. The CDR3 length is 15 residues. The germline CDR1 and CDR2 sequences are LNHDA and SQIVND (reference sequence). The V end was cut by 4 bases, the J end by 5 bases, with 12 bases between. DNA of the CDR3: TGTGCCAGTAGTACCATGGGCGACCATAATTCACCCCTCCACTTT. This gives the protein CASSTMGDHNSPLHF. Variable domain in full (rest from reference TRBV19 and TRBJ1-6): DGGITQSPKYLFRKEGQNVTLSCEQNLNHDAMYWYRQDPGQGLRLIYYSQIVNDFQKGDIAEGYSVSREKKESFPLTVTSAQKNPTAFYLCASSTMGDHNSPLHFGNGTRLTVT.

This clone was found once. This chain joins TRBV4-3 and TRBJ2-7; 7 bases match TRBD2. The CDR3 is 14 amino acids. J was trimmed by 4 bases and V by 0 bases; bases with no gene match: 3. The germline V gene encodes CDR1 LGHNA and CDR2 YSLEER. The CDR3 reads CASSQDWRGYEQYF. CDR3 nucleotides: TGCGCCAGCAGCCAAGATTGGCGGGGGTACGAGCAGTACTTC.

The chain joins TRBV19 to TRBJ2-7, with 8 bases matching TRBD2. This CDR3 is 15 amino acids long. Per the germline V gene, CDR1 is LNHDA and CDR2 is SQIVND (reference sequence). Losses at the gene ends were 7 bases for V and 6 bases for J; bases not matched to a gene: 14. The CDR3: CASTQRGSGRGEQYF. The CDR3 coding sequence is TGTGCCAGTACCCAAAGGGGGAGCGGGAGAGGCGAGCAGTACTTC. The variable domain in full, completed from reference TRBV19 and TRBJ2-7, reads DGGITQSPKYLFRKEGQNVTLSCEQNLNHDAMYWYRQDPGQGLRLIYYSQIVNDFQKGDIAEGYSVSREKKESFPLTVTSAQKNPTAFYLCASTQRGSGRGEQYFGPGTRLTVT.

The J gene is TRBJ2-2, the V gene TRBV19; TRBD1 agrees at 10 bases. Trimming cost V 0 bases and J 8 bases; bases outside gene matches: 9. Germline-derived CDR1 and CDR2 are LNHDA and SQIVND (reference sequence). This CDR3 has 17 residues. The CDR3: CASSIDPGQGTSGELFF. CDR3 bases: TGTGCCAGTAGTATAGATCCGGGACAGGGGACGTCGGGGGAGCTGTTTTTT.

The chain recombines TRBV5-1 with TRBJ2-3; 13 positions match TRBD2. The CDR3 contains 17 residues. The germline V gene encodes CDR1 SGHRS and CDR2 YFSETQ. V shed 4 bases and J 3 bases; nucleotides not matched to a gene: 8. The CDR3 loop reads CASSQTSGGARTDTQYF. As DNA, the CDR3 is TGCGCCAGCAGCCAAACTAGCGGGGGGGCGAGGACAGATACGCAGTATTTT.

This chain links TRBV11-1 with TRBJ2-7; D perhaps matches TRBD1 (6 bases). The CDR3 loop spans 15 amino acids. V lost 2 bases to trimming and J lost 7 bases, with 18 bases between them. CDR1 and CDR2 (germline): SGHAT, FQDESV (reference sequence). The CDR3 here is CASSLPQTGKQEQYF. In nucleotides, the CDR3 is TGTGCCAGCAGCTTACCGCAGACAGGTAAGCAGGAGCAGTACTTC.

This clone was recorded only once. CDR3 loop: CASSHPQGDGYTF. CDR3 bases: TGTGCCAGCAGCCACCCTCAGGGGGACGGCTACACCTTC. The chain carries TRBV11-2 and TRBJ1-2, with 7 bases that match TRBD1. This CDR3 is 13 amino acids long. Germline values: CDR1 SGHAT, CDR2 FQNNGV. Trimming at V came to 5 bases and at J to 8 bases, leaving 8 bases not matched to a gene.

The V gene is TRBV15, the J gene TRBJ1-2; 9 bases agree with TRBD1. Germline V gene sequence: CDR1 LNHNV, CDR2 YYDKDF (reference sequence). The CDR3 runs to 13 residues. The V and J ends lost 5 bases and 5 bases, in that order; junction bases with no gene match: 3. This CDR3 reads CATSQDRGYGYTF. CDR3 nucleotides: TGTGCCACCAGCCAAGACAGGGGGTATGGCTACACCTTC.

The chain combines TRBV7-2 with TRBJ2-7, with D unresolved. This CDR3 contains 13 residues. Germline values: CDR1 SGHTA, CDR2 FQGNSA. V was cut by 4 bases and J by 4 bases, with 11 bases left in between. The CDR3 bases are TGTGCCAGCAGCTCTTACAACCAATACGAGCAGTACTTC. Translation gives CASSSYNQYEQYF. Full variable domain (remainder filled in from reference TRBV7-2 and TRBJ2-7): GAGVSQSPSNKVTEKGKDVELRCDPISGHTALYWYRQSLGQGLEFLIYFQGNSAPDKSGLPSDRFSAERTGGSVSTLTIQRTQQEDSAVYLCASSSYNQYEQYFGPGTRLTVT.

This chain joins TRBV19 and TRBJ2-5; 7 positions match TRBD1. The length of the CDR3 is 15 residues. CDR1 and CDR2 from the germline V gene are LNHDA and SQIVND (reference sequence). Trimming took 6 bases from V and 4 from J; bases not matched to a gene: 11. CDR3 nucleotide sequence: TGTGCCAGTAGCGTTACAAGGGGACAGATAGAGACCCAGTACTTC. Its protein product is CASSVTRGQIETQYF.

This chain uses TRBV5-1 with TRBJ2-5, with 10 bases that match TRBD2. CDR1 is SGHRS and CDR2 is YFSETQ in the germline V gene. Trimming at V came to 2 bases and at J to 4 bases, leaving 8 bases not matched to a gene. CDR3 length: 16 amino acids. The CDR3 coding sequence is TGCGCCAGCAGCTTAGGAAAGACTAGCGGGTCAGAGACCCAGTACTTC. Its translation: CASSLGKTSGSETQYF.

The chain is built from TRBV3-1 (or the pseudogene TRBV3-2) and TRBJ1-2; TRBD1 matches at 9 bases. Trimming took 4 bases from V and 7 from J; bases not matched to a gene: 10. Germline CDR1 reads LGHDT; CDR2 reads YNNKEL (reference sequence). CDR3 length: 15 residues. CDR3 nucleotide sequence: TGTGCCAGCAGCCGAATCACAGGGGGCGAGGGTGGCTACACCTTC. This gives the protein CASSRITGGEGGYTF.

The V and J genes are TRBV5-5 and TRBJ2-7; the D is unclear. The CDR3 runs to 15 residues. CDR1 is SGHKS and CDR2 is YYEKEE in the germline V gene (reference sequence). V was trimmed by 0 bases and J by 2 bases, leaving 12 bases between them. As DNA, the CDR3 is TGTGCCAGCAGCTTGGAACCGATCGCAGCCTACGAGCAGTACTTC. It is translated as CASSLEPIAAYEQYF.

The chain combines TRBV9 with TRBJ2-2; possible D gene TRBD2, 5 bases. V was cut by 3 bases and J by 7 bases, with 16 bases left in between. Germline V lookup: CDR1 SGDLS, CDR2 YYNGEE. This CDR3 is 15 amino acids long. CDR3 sequence reads: CASSARLLEGGELFF. CDR3 in DNA: TGTGCCAGCAGCGCCCGGCTACTCGAGGGCGGGGAGCTGTTTTTT. The variable domain in full, completed from reference TRBV9 and TRBJ2-2, reads DSGVTQTPKHLITATGQRVTLRCSPRSGDLSVYWYQQSLDQGLQFLIQYYNGEERAKGNILERFSAQQFPDLHSELNLSSLELGDSALYFCASSARLLEGGELFFGEGSRLTVL.

The chain recombines TRBV7-2 with TRBJ1-4; D unclear. V was cut by 5 bases and J by 7 bases, with 11 bases left in between. Germline V CDR1 and CDR2: SGHTA, FQGNSA. The CDR3 extends over 13 amino acids. CDR3 bases: TGTGCCAGCAGCCCGGGGAGGGCTGAAAAACTGTTTTTT. As protein: CASSPGRAEKLFF. Combining the CDR3 with reference TRBV7-2 and TRBJ1-4 gives the whole variable domain GAGVSQSPSNKVTEKGKDVELRCDPISGHTALYWYRQSLGQGLEFLIYFQGNSAPDKSGLPSDRFSAERTGGSVSTLTIQRTQQEDSAVYLCASSPGRAEKLFFGSGTQLSVL.

The V gene is TRBV4-2, the J gene TRBJ2-3; D might be TRBD2 (5 bases). V was clipped by 4 bases and J by 2 bases, with 13 bases between them. This CDR3 has 15 amino acids. Germline V gene sequence: CDR1 LGHNA, CDR2 YNFKEQ. This CDR3 reads CASSLRPEDTDTQYF. For the CDR3, the DNA is TGTGCCAGCAGCCTACGGCCGGAGGACACAGATACGCAGTATTTT.

This sequence joins TRBV6-5 and TRBJ1-2; D perhaps matches TRBD1 (6 bases). CDR1 is MNHEY, CDR2 SVGAGI, per germline. Trimming took 5 bases from V and 4 from J, leaving 14 bases between them. CDR3 length: 14 residues. CDR3 bases: TGTGCCAGCAGTCAAAGGGGGACGGGCTATGGCTACACCTTC. As protein: CASSQRGTGYGYTF.

The CDR3 nucleotides read TGTGCCAGCTCACCCCGGGACAGGGGGCTTTTCAGCCCTGAAGCTTTCTTT. Encoded protein: CASSPRDRGLFSPEAFF. V usage is TRBV18 and J usage is TRBJ1-1; TRBD1 agrees at 12 bases. Germline V CDR1 and CDR2: KGHSH, LQKENI. The junction had 11 bases not matched to a gene; V was cut back by 3 bases and J by 6 bases. The CDR3 covers 17 residues.

The V gene is TRBV2, the J gene TRBJ1-5, with 8 bases aligning to TRBD1. Germline-derived CDR1 and CDR2 are SNHLY and FYNNEI. With V trimmed by 0 bases and J by 6 bases, 4 bases remained unmatched. The CDR3 spans 15 residues. The CDR3 loop reads CASSEAATGGQPQHF. CDR3 DNA sequence: TGTGCCAGCAGTGAAGCGGCAACAGGGGGTCAGCCCCAGCATTTT.

This clone was observed at least ten times. The chain couples TRBV10-3 to TRBJ2-2; TRBD1 matches at 7 bases. Germline CDR1 and CDR2: ENHRY and SYGVKD. The CDR3 spans 14 residues. Unmatched junction bases numbered 5, after V lost 10 bases and J lost 0 bases. CDR3 residues: CATRGQSNTGELFF. The DNA of the CDR3 is TGTGCCACGAGGGGACAGTCGAACACCGGGGAGCTGTTTTTT.

V gene TRBV3-1 (or the pseudogene TRBV3-2) combines with J gene TRBJ2-5, with 12 bases lining up with TRBD2. Germline loops: CDR1 LGHDT, CDR2 YNNKEL (reference sequence). Losses at the gene ends were 1 base for V and 5 bases for J; bases not matched to a gene: 11. The CDR3 loop spans 18 amino acids. The CDR3 loop is CASSQGFSSGRALETQYF. The CDR3 DNA follows: TGTGCCAGCAGCCAAGGCTTCTCTAGCGGGAGGGCCCTGGAGACCCAGTACTTC.

This chain joins TRBV15 and TRBJ1-1; D is possibly TRBD1 (6 bases). The germline V and J ends were trimmed by 4 bases and 1 base, with 10 bases remaining between them. This CDR3 has 14 amino acids. The germline gives CDR1 LNHNV, CDR2 YYDKDF (reference sequence). CDR3 protein: CATSKDSGNTEAFF. CDR3 bases: TGTGCCACCAGCAAGGACAGTGGGAACACTGAAGCTTTCTTT. The whole variable domain, filled in from reference TRBV15 and TRBJ1-1, reads DAMVIQNPRYQVTQFGKPVTLSCSQTLNHNVMYWYQQKSSQAPKLLFHYYDKDFNNEADTPDNFQSRRPNTSFCFLDIRSPGLGDTAMYLCATSKDSGNTEAFFGQGTRLTVV.

The chain employs TRBV28 and TRBJ1-4; D might be TRBD1 (5 bases). Germline V gene sequence: CDR1 MDHEN, CDR2 SYDVKM. The V and J ends lost 3 bases and 6 bases respectively, with 11 bases between them. This CDR3 contains 14 residues. The CDR3 nucleotides read TGTGCCAGCAGTTTCCAGGGCTTCGATGAAAAACTGTTTTTT. Amino acid sequence: CASSFQGFDEKLFF.